This T cell receptor (beta chain) was obtained from a study of cytomegalovirus exposure and HLA in healthy donors. General observations from the study: Analysis was performed later, and it showed HLA-associated TCR beta chains to be more clonally expanded than equally common others. A link between a missense DCLRE1C variant and TCR beta V- and J-gene trimming emerged from a later analysis. An analysis that was carried out later associated 16,000 or so TCR beta sequences with HLA alleles at 0.05 false discovery rate. As a later analysis showed, several of the most significant clusters appeared to be linked to common viral pathogens.

The V gene lost 8 bases and the J gene lost 0 bases, with 14 bases spanning the gap. Germline CDR1 and CDR2: MDHEN and SYDVKM. CDR3 length equals 15 residues. With respect to this clone: Its antigen is still unknown.

Primers: 60 Vbeta forward and 13 Jbeta reverse. Libraries were prepared by immunoSEQ multiplex PCR; TCRdb keeps only in-frame clonotypes and omits some of them. Counted here are 120,000 or so clones, 65% to 80% occurring once; the ten biggest clones make up around 3.5%. The sample taken for sequencing was PBMCs. The V and J genes are TRBV28 and TRBJ1-5; a weak D match, TRBD1 (5 bases). This TCR was recovered from a human donor in good health. The DNA for the CDR3 is TGTGCCAGCCTCCGGGGGGGTTATAGCAATCAGCCCCAGCATTTT. Amino acids: CASLRGGYSNQPQHF.